The 22 T cell receptor beta chains below were found in one sample sequenced in a study of tissue T cells after allogeneic stem cell transplantation. Time point specified: mouse harvest day 7 after allogeneic transplant. Mouse grafts combined 10^7 T-cell-depleted bone marrow cells with 10^6 splenic CD5+ T cells. Produced via immunoSEQ multiplex PCR; TCRdb's table is partial and in-frame only. The table records roughly 2,300 clones, around 55% of them present only once. Material: liver tissue. These receptor sequences come from a female BALB/c mouse given C57BL/6 T cells with graft-versus-host disease after an allogeneic hematopoietic cell transplant.

A word on this clone: Germline and genes here are mouse. Read coverage stops 1 residue before the CDR3 terminus; the germline J gene supplies the remainder. V gene TRBV15 combines with J gene TRBJ2-7; 9 bases match TRBD2. V lost 6 bases to trimming and J lost 7 bases; unmatched junction nucleotides: 7. This CDR3 region has 13 residues. CDR1 is SGHND and CDR2 is FRSKSL in the germline V gene. CDR3 bases read: TGTGCCAGCAGCCTTGGGGGGGCGGGGGAACAGTAC. This gives the protein CASSLGGAGEQY. The whole CDR3 sequence is CASSLGGAGEQYF.

This clone was found a few times. Gene names denote mouse genes. The read comes to an end 1 residue before the CDR3 does, leaving the germline J gene to fill in the end. The chain carries TRBV12-2 and TRBJ2-7; D not resolved. Germline V lookup: CDR1 SGHLS, CDR2 HYDKME. The CDR3 totals 12 residues. With 2 bases removed from V and 0 bases from J, the gap between germline ends came to 4 bases. The CDR3 bases that were read are TGTGCCAGCTCTCCCGTCTCCTATGAACAGTAC. Protein: CASSPVSYEQY. The full CDR3 protein reads CASSPVSYEQYF.

Concerning this clone itself: Gene names and germline match the mouse. Read data end 1 residue before the CDR3 end; the end is taken from the germline J gene. This chain joins TRBV26 and TRBJ2-7; 8 bases match TRBD2. Germline CDR1 and CDR2: KGHPV and FQNQEV (reference sequence). J gave up 6 bases and V 1 base, and 2 bases lay outside the gene matches. The CDR3 length is 13 residues. The sequenced part of the CDR3 DNA is TGTGCCAGCAGTCTGTTCTGGGGGGTTGAACAGTAC. Amino acids: CASSLFWGVEQY. The complete CDR3 sequence is CASSLFWGVEQYF.

The sample holds a few counts of this clone. Genes and germline are mouse. The sequenced fragment ends 1 residue before the CDR3 boundary, so the rest is inferred from the germline J gene. The chain links TRBV23 to TRBJ2-4; the table calls TRBD1, which could not be checked here. The CDR3 spans 16 residues. The germline V gene has CDR1 KGHTA and CDR2 FQNQQP. The CDR3 DNA, read in part, is TGCTCCAGCAGTCATGACAGGGGGCGCCGTCAAAACACCTTGTAC. It codes for CSSSHDRGRRQNTLY. The entire CDR3 protein reads CSSSHDRGRRQNTLYF.

As to this clone: Gene names are the mouse ones. Read sequence stops 1 residue before the CDR3 end, and the germline J gene provides the missing end. The chain is built from TRBV1 and TRBJ2-5; D not resolved. Germline-derived CDR1 and CDR2 are NSQYPW and LRSPGD (reference sequence). The V end was cut by 0 bases, the J end by 7 bases, with 5 bases between. The CDR3 is made up of 12 amino acids. CDR3 protein: CTCSADRNTQYF. The CDR3 bases that were read are TGCACCTGCAGTGCAGATAGGAACACCCAGTAC.

Concerning this clone itself: The gene names given are mouse names. Sequencing ends 1 residue short of the CDR3 end; the germline J gene provides the rest. The V and J genes are TRBV13-3 and TRBJ2-4, with 7 nucleotides matching TRBD2. CDR3 length equals 14 residues. From germline, CDR1 is NNHDY and CDR2 SYVADS. With 2 bases clipped from V and 1 base from J, the junction kept 1 base outside the gene matches. Partial CDR3 DNA: TGTGCCAGCAGTGACCTGGGGGGTCAAAACACCTTGTAC. It translates to CASSDLGGQNTLY. The full CDR3 reads CASSDLGGQNTLYF.

In regard to this clone: Genes and germline are mouse. With the read ending 1 residue before the CDR3 end, the germline J gene is used to fill in that end. The chain is built from TRBV15 and TRBJ2-2, with a weak D call TRBD1 (5 bases). CDR1 and CDR2 (germline): SGHND, FRSKSL. The ends were cut back, 3 bases at V and 2 bases at J, with 7 bases in the middle. The CDR3 sequence is 14 residues long. The covered CDR3 bases are TGTGCCAGCAGTTTGGAGGGGAACACCGGGCAGCTCTAC. Residues: CASSLEGNTGQLY. In full, the CDR3 reads CASSLEGNTGQLYF.

For this clone: The gene names here belong to mouse. The CDR3 end is not reached by the read, which stops 1 residue before it; the germline J gene fills it in. This chain joins TRBV26 and TRBJ1-1; 12 positions match TRBD1. Looked up from germline, CDR1 is KGHPV and CDR2 is FQNQEV (reference sequence). This CDR3 region has 14 residues. V shed 5 bases and J 3 bases; nucleotides not matched to a gene: 1. The CDR3 sequence: CASSWDRGHTEVFF. CDR3 DNA, as far as it was read: TGTGCCAGCAGTTGGGACAGGGGGCACACAGAAGTCTTC.

In this sample, this clone turned up a few times. Gene and germline names: mouse. The CDR3 bases that were read are TGCACCTGCAGCCGACAGGGGGCGGCTGAGCAGTTC. It specifies CTCSRQGAAEQF. The complete CDR3 protein is CTCSRQGAAEQFF. The V call is TRBV1, the J call TRBJ2-1, with 10 positions matching TRBD1. The read comes to an end 1 residue before the CDR3 does, leaving the germline J gene to fill in the end. The CDR3 consists of 13 residues. Losses at the gene ends were 6 bases for V and 7 bases for J; bases not matched to a gene: 3. Per the germline V gene, CDR1 is NSQYPW and CDR2 is LRSPGD (reference sequence).

To note about this clone: The genes and germline here are from mouse. The DNA ends 1 residue before the CDR3 does, and the rest of the CDR3 is filled in from the germline J gene. The V gene is TRBV14, the J gene TRBJ1-2, with D possibly matching TRBD1 (6 bases). This CDR3 region has 14 residues. Germline assignment: CDR1 SGHDT and CDR2 FRDEAV. V lost 5 bases, J lost 0 bases, and 11 bases lay in between. The covered CDR3 bases are TGTGCCAGCAGCACCGGGACAACAAACTCCGACTACACC. This encodes CASSTGTTNSDYT. The entire CDR3 protein reads CASSTGTTNSDYTF.

For this clone: Gene names refer to mouse genes. The DNA ends 1 residue before the CDR3 does, and the rest of the CDR3 is filled in from the germline J gene. V gene TRBV13-2 combines with J gene TRBJ1-1; D unresolved. CDR1 NNHNN and CDR2 SYGAGS come from the germline V gene (reference sequence). The CDR3 sequence is 15 residues long. V gave up 0 bases and J gave up 0 bases, with 9 bases separating them. The CDR3 reads CASGDGGVANTEVFF. CDR3 bases read: TGTGCCAGCGGTGATGGTGGGGTTGCAAACACAGAAGTCTTC.

Details on this clone: The gene names given are mouse names. The read ends 1 residue shy of where the CDR3 ends; the end is completed using the germline J gene. The rearrangement links TRBV3 to TRBJ1-1; D gene ambiguous. CDR3 length: 14 amino acids. The germline V gene encodes CDR1 SNHLY and CDR2 FYNGKV (reference sequence). Trimming pared 5 bases from V and 0 bases from J, leaving 10 bases between. The part of the CDR3 DNA that was read is TGTGCCAGCAGCCTAGGGAGGGCAAACACAGAAGTCTTC. It translates to CASSLGRANTEVF. From start to end, the CDR3 is CASSLGRANTEVFF.

Worth noting for this clone: Gene names are mouse gene names. The read gets to within 1 residue of the CDR3 end, and the germline J gene fills in the rest. The chain couples TRBV4 to TRBJ2-7; 13 bases align to TRBD2. Germline V gene data show CDR1 as LGHDT and CDR2 as YNNKQL (reference sequence). Trimming removed 5 bases from V and 7 bases from J; junction bases left unmatched: 11. This CDR3 is built from 16 residues. The part of the CDR3 DNA that was read is TGTGCCAGCAGCCGCCGGGACTGGGGGGGGACGGGGGAACAGTAC. This sequence encodes CASSRRDWGGTGEQY. Given in full, the CDR3 is CASSRRDWGGTGEQYF.

Notes on this clone: Any gene name here is a mouse gene name. The read ends 1 residue early relative to the CDR3; the germline J gene fills the gap. V gene TRBV29 combines with J gene TRBJ2-4; the D gene is possibly TRBD2 (6 bases). The germline V gene has CDR1 MSHET and CDR2 SYDVDS. V lost 8 bases, J lost 0 bases, and 9 bases lay in between. This CDR3 is built from 13 residues. The sequenced CDR3 bases are TGTGCTAGCCCAGGGACTAGTCAAAACACCTTGTAC. Translating gives CASPGTSQNTLY. The complete CDR3 sequence is CASPGTSQNTLYF.

This clone appeared a few times. Gene names refer to mouse genes. Coverage ceases 1 residue before the CDR3 finishes, and the germline J gene fills in the end. V is TRBV3 and J is TRBJ1-3, with 7 bases aligning to TRBD1. CDR1 and CDR2 from the germline V gene are SNHLY and FYNGKV (reference sequence). Trimming took 2 bases from V and 2 from J; bases not matched to a gene: 0. The CDR3 covers 14 residues. The DNA read from the CDR3 is TGTGCCAGCAGCTTACAGGGGGCTGGAAATACGCTCTAT. Protein product: CASSLQGAGNTLY. The CDR3 in its entirety is CASSLQGAGNTLYF.

To note about this clone: The genes and germline here are from mouse. The CDR3 extends 1 residue past the end of the read, so its final part is completed from the germline J gene. The same CDR3 also results from other DNA sequences found in this sample. V gene TRBV26 combines with J gene TRBJ1-1; 7 positions agree with TRBD1. The ends lost 4 bases at V and 1 base at J; junction bases unmatched: 0. The CDR3 loop spans 13 amino acids. Looked up from germline, CDR1 is KGHPV and CDR2 is FQNQEV (reference sequence). The DNA read from the CDR3 is TGTGCCAGCAGTCGGACAGGGAACACAGAAGTCTTC. Translation: CASSRTGNTEVF. The entire CDR3 protein is CASSRTGNTEVFF.

As to this clone: Mouse germline and gene names are used. CDR3: CASSQDWGGNNYAEQFF. CDR3 bases read: TGTGCCAGCAGCCAGGACTGGGGGGGGAATAACTATGCTGAGCAGTTC. This sequence joins TRBV5 and TRBJ2-1; 12 positions match TRBD2. The observed sequence ends 1 residue before the CDR3 terminus, with the missing tail filled in from the germline J gene. This CDR3 has 17 residues. CDR1 is LGHNA, CDR2 YNLKQL, per germline (reference sequence). V gave up 3 bases and J gave up 0 bases; unmatched junction bases: 3.

Details on this clone: These gene names are mouse names. The read terminates 1 residue ahead of where the CDR3 ends, so the germline J gene completes it. The rearrangement joins TRBV26 to TRBJ2-7, with no clear D. The germline V gene encodes CDR1 KGHPV and CDR2 FQNQEV (reference sequence). V gave up 0 bases and J gave up 0 bases, with 6 bases separating them. The CDR3 has 14 residues. Partial CDR3 DNA: TGTGCCAGCAGTCTGTCGTTCAGCTCCTATGAACAGTAC. Its translation is CASSLSFSSYEQY. In full, the CDR3 is CASSLSFSSYEQYF.

For this clone: Gene and germline names: mouse. Sequencing ends 1 residue short of the CDR3 end; the germline J gene provides the rest. This chain connects TRBV16 to TRBJ2-4, with 7 bases lining up with TRBD2. This CDR3 has 16 amino acids. Germline V gene sequence: CDR1 SGHSA, CDR2 FRNQAP. J lost 0 bases, V lost 1 base, and 4 bases had no gene match. CDR3 protein: CASSLGGGNSQNTLYF. The sequenced CDR3 bases are TGTGCAAGCAGCTTAGGGGGGGGGAATAGTCAAAACACCTTGTAC. Supplemented by reference TRBV16 and TRBJ2-4, the full variable domain reads NAGVIQTPRHKVTGKGQEATLWCEPISGHSAVFWYRQTIVQGLEFLTYFRNQAPIDDSGMPKERFSAQMPNQSHSTLKIQSTQPQDSAVYLCASSLGGGNSQNTLYFGAGTRLSVL.

This clone came up a few times. Gene labels here are mouse ones. The read gets to within 1 residue of the CDR3 end, and the germline J gene fills in the rest. The rearrangement links TRBV26 to TRBJ2-7, with no clear D. Trimming cost V 0 bases and J 4 bases, with 4 bases left between them. CDR3 length: 12 residues. Germline V gene data show CDR1 as KGHPV and CDR2 as FQNQEV (reference sequence). Here the CDR3 reads CASSLSQYEQYF. CDR3 DNA (partial): TGTGCCAGCAGTCTGTCCCAATATGAACAGTAC.

This clone was seen only a few times. The gene names here belong to mouse. Coverage ceases 1 residue before the CDR3 finishes, and the germline J gene fills in the end. The J gene is TRBJ2-7, the V gene TRBV26, with 10 bases aligning to TRBD1. Germline V gene data show CDR1 as KGHPV and CDR2 as FQNQEV (reference sequence). V was pared by 4 bases and J by 3 bases, with 0 bases of the junction left unmatched. The CDR3 spans 13 residues. The sequenced part of the CDR3 DNA is TGTGCCAGCAGTCGGACAGGGGGCTATGAACAGTAC. Translating gives CASSRTGGYEQY. The whole CDR3 protein reads CASSRTGGYEQYF.

This clone has just a few counts. The germline and genes are mouse ones. The read gets to within 1 residue of the CDR3 end, and the germline J gene fills in the rest. This rearrangement joins TRBV3 to TRBJ2-4, with 9 bases aligning to TRBD2. The ends lost 3 bases at V and 0 bases at J; junction bases unmatched: 4. The CDR3 is made up of 16 amino acids. The germline CDR1 and CDR2 sequences are SNHLY and FYNGKV (reference sequence). The DNA read from the CDR3 is TGTGCCAGCAGCTTCTACTGGGGGGAGAGTCAAAACACCTTGTAC. Residues: CASSFYWGESQNTLY. The entire CDR3 protein reads CASSFYWGESQNTLYF.